This T cell receptor (beta chain) was recovered during a study of radiation and T cells in renal cell carcinoma. TCRdb keeps only in-frame clones here, not all; method: immunoSEQ multiplex PCR. This table has 13,000 to 15,000 clones, around 50% appearing once. Treatment: treatment-naive control, cytoreductive nephrectomy. The patient's renal cell carcinoma had clear cell pathology. Controls included a handful of female and approximately twelve male donors, resected 2011 to 2014. With 9 bases removed from V and 5 bases from J, the gap between germline ends came to 13 bases. The CDR3 extends over 12 amino acids. Germline CDR1 is MGHDK and CDR2 is SYGVNS. A remark on this clone: This sample includes further DNA sequences coding for the same CDR3.

This chain uses TRBV25-1 with TRBJ2-5; D is perhaps TRBD2 (7 bases). This receptor was taken from a man in his fifties or sixties with renal cell carcinoma. Sequenced here: tumor tissue, sampled from a patient whose treatment was nephrectomy without radiotherapy. As DNA, the CDR3 is TGTGCCAGTGGCAGGGGAGGGGAGACCCAGTACTTC. Translation gives CASGRGGETQYF.